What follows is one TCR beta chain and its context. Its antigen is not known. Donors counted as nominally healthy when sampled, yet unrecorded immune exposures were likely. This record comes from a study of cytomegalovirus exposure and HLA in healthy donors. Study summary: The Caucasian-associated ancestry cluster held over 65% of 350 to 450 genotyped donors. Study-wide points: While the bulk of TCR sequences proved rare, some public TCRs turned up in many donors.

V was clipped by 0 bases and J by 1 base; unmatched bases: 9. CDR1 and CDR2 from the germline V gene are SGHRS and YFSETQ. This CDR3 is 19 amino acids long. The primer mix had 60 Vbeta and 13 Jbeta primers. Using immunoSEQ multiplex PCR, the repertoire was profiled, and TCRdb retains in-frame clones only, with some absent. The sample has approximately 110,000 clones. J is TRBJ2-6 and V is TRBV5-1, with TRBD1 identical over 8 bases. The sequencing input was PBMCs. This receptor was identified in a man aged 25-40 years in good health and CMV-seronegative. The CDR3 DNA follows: TGCGCCAGCAGCTTGGCCGGACAGGGATCCCCGTCTGGGGCCAACGTCCTGACTTTC. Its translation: CASSLAGQGSPSGANVLTF.